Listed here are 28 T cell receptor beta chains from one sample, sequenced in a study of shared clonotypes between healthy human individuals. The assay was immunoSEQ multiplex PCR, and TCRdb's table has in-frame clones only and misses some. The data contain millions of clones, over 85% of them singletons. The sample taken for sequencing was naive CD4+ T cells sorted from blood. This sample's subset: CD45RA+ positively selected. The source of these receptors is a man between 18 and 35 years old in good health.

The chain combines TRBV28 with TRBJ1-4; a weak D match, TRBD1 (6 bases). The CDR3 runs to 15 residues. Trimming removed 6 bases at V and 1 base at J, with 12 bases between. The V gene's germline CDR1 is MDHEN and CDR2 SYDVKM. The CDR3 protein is CASRKKGGTNEKLFF. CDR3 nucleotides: TGTGCCAGCAGGAAAAAGGGGGGAACTAATGAAAAACTGTTTTTT. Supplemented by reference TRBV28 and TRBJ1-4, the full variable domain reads DVKVTQSSRYLVKRTGEKVFLECVQDMDHENMFWYRQDPGLGLRLIYFSYDVKMKEKGDIPEGYSVSREKKERFSLILESASTNQTSMYLCASRKKGGTNEKLFFGSGTQLSVL.

The CDR3 coding sequence is TGCGCCAGCAGCTTGGGGGGATCCAGCGAAACCTATGGCTACACCTTC. This encodes CASSLGGSSETYGYTF. The J gene is TRBJ1-2, the V gene TRBV5-1; D is unclear. Trimming took 0 bases from V and 4 from J, leaving 16 bases between them. The CDR3 runs to 16 residues. Per the germline V gene, CDR1 is SGHRS and CDR2 is YFSETQ.

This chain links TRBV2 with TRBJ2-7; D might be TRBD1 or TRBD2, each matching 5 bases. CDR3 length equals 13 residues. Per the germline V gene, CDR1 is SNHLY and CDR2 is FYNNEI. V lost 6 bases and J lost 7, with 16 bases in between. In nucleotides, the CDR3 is TGTGCCAGCAGGGCTAGCTGGGGCTGGGAGCAGTACTTC. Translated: CASRASWGWEQYF.

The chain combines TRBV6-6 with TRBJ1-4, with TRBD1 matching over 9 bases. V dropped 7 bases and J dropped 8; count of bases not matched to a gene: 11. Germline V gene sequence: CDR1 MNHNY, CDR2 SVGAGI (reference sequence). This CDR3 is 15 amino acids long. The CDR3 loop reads CASNNGDRVGEKLFF. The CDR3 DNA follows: TGTGCCAGCAACAACGGGGACAGGGTAGGAGAAAAACTGTTTTTT.

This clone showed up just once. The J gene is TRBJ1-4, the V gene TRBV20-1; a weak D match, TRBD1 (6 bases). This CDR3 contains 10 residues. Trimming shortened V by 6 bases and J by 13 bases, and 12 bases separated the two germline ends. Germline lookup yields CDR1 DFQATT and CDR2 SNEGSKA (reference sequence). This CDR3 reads CSALGHGLFF. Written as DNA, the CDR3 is TGCAGTGCACTGGGACACGGACTGTTTTTT.

Here the CDR3 DNA reads TGCGCCAGCAGCCAAGTCCTAGCGCCCAATGAGCAGTTCTTC. Its translation is CASSQVLAPNEQFF. The V and J genes are TRBV4-1 and TRBJ2-1, with D perhaps matching TRBD2 (6 bases). Trimming removed 1 base at V and 6 bases at J, with 10 bases between. This CDR3 contains 14 residues. The germline V gene encodes CDR1 MGHRA and CDR2 YSYEKL.

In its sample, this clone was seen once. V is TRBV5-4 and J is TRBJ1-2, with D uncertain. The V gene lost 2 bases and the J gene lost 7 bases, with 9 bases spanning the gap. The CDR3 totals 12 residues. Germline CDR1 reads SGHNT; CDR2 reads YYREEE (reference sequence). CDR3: CASSLLGGGYTF. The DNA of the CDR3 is TGTGCCAGCAGCTTATTGGGAGGTGGCTACACCTTC.

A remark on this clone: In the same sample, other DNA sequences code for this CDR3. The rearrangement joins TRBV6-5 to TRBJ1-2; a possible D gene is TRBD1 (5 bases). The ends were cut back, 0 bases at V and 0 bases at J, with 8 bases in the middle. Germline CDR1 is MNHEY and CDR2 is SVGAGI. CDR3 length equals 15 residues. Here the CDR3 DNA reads TGTGCCAGCAGTTACTCGGCCAGGGCTAACTATGGCTACACCTTC. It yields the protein CASSYSARANYGYTF.

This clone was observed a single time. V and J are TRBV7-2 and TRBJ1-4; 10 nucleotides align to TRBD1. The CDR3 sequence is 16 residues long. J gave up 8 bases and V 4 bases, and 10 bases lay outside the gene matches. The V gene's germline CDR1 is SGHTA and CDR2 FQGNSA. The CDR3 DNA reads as TGTGCCAGCAGCTCGTCCCTCGACAGGGGGCGCGAAAAACTGTTTTTT. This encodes CASSSSLDRGREKLFF.

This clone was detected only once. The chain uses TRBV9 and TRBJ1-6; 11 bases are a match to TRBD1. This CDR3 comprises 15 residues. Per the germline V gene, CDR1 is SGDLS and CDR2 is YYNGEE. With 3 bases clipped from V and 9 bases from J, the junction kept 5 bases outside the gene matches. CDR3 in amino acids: CASSAGGQGGSPLHF. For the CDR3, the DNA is TGTGCCAGCAGCGCGGGGGGACAGGGGGGTTCACCCCTCCACTTT.

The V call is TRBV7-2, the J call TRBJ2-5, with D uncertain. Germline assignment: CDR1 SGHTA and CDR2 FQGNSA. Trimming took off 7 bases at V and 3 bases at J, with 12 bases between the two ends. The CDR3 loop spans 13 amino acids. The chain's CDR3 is CASIQGNEETQYF. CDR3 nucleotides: TGTGCCAGCATCCAAGGGAATGAAGAGACCCAGTACTTC.

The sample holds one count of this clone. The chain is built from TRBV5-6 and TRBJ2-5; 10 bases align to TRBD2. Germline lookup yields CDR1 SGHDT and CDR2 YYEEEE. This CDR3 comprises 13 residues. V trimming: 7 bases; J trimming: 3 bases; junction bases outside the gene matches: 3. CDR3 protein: CASGLAGEETQYF. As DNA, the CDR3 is TGTGCCAGCGGCCTAGCGGGAGAAGAGACCCAGTACTTC.

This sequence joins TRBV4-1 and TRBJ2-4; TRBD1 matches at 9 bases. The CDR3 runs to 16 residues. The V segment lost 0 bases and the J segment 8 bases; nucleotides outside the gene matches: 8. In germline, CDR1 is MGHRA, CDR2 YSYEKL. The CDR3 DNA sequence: TGCGCCAGCAGCCAAGATGGGGACAGGGAAGGATACATTCAGTACTTC. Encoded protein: CASSQDGDREGYIQYF.

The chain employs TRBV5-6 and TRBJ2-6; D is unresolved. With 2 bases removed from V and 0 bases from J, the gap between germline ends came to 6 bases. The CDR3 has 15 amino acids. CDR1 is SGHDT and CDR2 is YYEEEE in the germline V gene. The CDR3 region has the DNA TGTGCCAGCAGCTTTAAAAGCTCTGGGGCCAACGTCCTGACTTTC. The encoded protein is CASSFKSSGANVLTF.

In nucleotides, the CDR3 is TGTGCCAGCAGTGAATCTGGGTACCCCTACGAGCAGTACTTC. Protein product: CASSESGYPYEQYF. The J gene is TRBJ2-7, the V gene TRBV6-1; D not certain. Trimming removed 2 bases at V and 2 bases at J, with 10 bases between. This CDR3 has 14 residues. Per germline, CDR1 MNHNS and CDR2 SASEGT.

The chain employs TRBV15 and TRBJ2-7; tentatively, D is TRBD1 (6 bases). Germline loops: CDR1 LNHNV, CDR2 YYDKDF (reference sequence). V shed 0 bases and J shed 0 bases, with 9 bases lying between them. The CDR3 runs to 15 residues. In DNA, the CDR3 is TGTGCCACCAGCAGAGACCCGGACAGCTCCTACGAGCAGTACTTC. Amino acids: CATSRDPDSSYEQYF.

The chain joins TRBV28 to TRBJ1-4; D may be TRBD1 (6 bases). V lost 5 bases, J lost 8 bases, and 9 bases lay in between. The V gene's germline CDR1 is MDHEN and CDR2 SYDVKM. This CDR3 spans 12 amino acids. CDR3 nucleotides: TGTGCCAGCAGTCGGAGGGGGGAAAAACTGTTTTTT. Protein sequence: CASSRRGEKLFF.

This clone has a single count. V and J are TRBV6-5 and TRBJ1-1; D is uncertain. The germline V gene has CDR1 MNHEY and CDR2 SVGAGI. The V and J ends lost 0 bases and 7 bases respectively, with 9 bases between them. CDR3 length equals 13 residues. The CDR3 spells CASSYSVNLEAFF. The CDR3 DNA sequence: TGTGCCAGCAGTTACTCGGTCAACCTTGAAGCTTTCTTT.

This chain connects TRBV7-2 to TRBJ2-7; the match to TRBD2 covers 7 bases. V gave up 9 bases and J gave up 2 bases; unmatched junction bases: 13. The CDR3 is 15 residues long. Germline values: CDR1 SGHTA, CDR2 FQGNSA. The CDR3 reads CASSEASGSTYEQYF. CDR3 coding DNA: TGTGCCAGTTCGGAAGCTAGCGGCTCGACCTACGAGCAGTACTTC.

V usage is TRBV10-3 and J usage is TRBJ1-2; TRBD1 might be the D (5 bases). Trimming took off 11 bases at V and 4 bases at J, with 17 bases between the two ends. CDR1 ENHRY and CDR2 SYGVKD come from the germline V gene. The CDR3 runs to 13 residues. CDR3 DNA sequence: TGTGCCGCCGGGACTGCGATCCTCTATGGCTACACCTTC. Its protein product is CAAGTAILYGYTF.

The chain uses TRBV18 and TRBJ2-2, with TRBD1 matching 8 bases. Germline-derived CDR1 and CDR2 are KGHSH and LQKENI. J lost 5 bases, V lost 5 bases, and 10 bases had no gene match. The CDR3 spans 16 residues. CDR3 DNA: TGTGCCAGCTCAAGCTTGTCTTACAGGGGGACCGGGGAGCTGTTTTTT. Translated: CASSSLSYRGTGELFF.

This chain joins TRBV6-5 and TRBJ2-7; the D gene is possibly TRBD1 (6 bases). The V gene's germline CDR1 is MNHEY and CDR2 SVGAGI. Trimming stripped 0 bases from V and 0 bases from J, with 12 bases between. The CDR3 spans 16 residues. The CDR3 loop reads CASSYSLGASSYEQYF. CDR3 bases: TGTGCCAGCAGTTACTCGTTGGGGGCCAGCTCCTACGAGCAGTACTTC.

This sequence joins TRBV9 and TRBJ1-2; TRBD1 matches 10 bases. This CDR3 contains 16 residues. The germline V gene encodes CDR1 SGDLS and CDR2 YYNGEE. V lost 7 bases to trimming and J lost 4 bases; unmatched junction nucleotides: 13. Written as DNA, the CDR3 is TGTGCCAGCGGCCCGGGACAGGGGTGGTTTGGCTATGGCTACACCTTC. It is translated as CASGPGQGWFGYGYTF.

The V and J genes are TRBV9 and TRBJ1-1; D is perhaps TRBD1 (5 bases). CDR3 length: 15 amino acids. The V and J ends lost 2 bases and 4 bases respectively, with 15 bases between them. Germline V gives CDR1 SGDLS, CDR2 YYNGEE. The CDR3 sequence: CASSVGGLQGTEAFF. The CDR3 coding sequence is TGTGCCAGCAGCGTTGGGGGACTCCAGGGCACTGAAGCTTTCTTT. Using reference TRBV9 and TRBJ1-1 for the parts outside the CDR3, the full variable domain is DSGVTQTPKHLITATGQRVTLRCSPRSGDLSVYWYQQSLDQGLQFLIQYYNGEERAKGNILERFSAQQFPDLHSELNLSSLELGDSALYFCASSVGGLQGTEAFFGQGTRLTVV.

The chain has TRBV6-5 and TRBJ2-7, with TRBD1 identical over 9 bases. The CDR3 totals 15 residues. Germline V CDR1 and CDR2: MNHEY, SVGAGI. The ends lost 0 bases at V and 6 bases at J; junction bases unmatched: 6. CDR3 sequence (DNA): TGTGCCAGCAGTTACTCGAGGACAGGGGTTCGCGAGCAGTACTTC. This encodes CASSYSRTGVREQYF.

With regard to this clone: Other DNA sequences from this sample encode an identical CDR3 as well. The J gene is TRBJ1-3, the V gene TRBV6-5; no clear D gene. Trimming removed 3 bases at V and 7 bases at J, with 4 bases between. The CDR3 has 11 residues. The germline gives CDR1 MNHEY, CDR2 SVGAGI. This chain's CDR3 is CASSYGNTIYF. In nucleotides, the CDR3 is TGTGCCAGCAGTTATGGCAACACCATATATTTT.

This chain's CDR3 is CAISGAGTNYNEQFF. The DNA of the CDR3 is TGTGCCATCAGTGGGGCGGGGACTAACTACAATGAGCAGTTCTTC. This sequence joins TRBV10-3 and TRBJ2-1; the match to TRBD2 covers 7 bases. This CDR3 has 15 amino acids. CDR1 ENHRY and CDR2 SYGVKD come from the germline V gene. The V and J ends lost 4 bases and 3 bases, in that order; junction bases with no gene match: 6.

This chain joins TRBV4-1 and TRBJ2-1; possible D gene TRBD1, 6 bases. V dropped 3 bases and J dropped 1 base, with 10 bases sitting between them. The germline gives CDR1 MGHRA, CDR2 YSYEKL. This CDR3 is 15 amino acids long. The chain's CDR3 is CASSQGRGSYNEQFF. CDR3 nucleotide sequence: TGCGCCAGCAGCCAGGGCAGGGGTTCCTACAATGAGCAGTTCTTC.